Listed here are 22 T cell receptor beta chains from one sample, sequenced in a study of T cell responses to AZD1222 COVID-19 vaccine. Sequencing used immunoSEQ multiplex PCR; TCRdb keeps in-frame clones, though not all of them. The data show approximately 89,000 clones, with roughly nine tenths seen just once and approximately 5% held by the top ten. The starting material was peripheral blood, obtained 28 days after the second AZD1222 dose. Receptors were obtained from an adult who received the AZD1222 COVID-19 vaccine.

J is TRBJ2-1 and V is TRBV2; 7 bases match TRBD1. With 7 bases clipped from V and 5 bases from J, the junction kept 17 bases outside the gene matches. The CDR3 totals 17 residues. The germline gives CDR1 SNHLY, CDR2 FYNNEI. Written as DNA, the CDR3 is TGTGCCAGCAAGGGACAGTTTCGCTCCTCCAGAGACAATGAGCAGTTCTTC. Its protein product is CASKGQFRSSRDNEQFF.

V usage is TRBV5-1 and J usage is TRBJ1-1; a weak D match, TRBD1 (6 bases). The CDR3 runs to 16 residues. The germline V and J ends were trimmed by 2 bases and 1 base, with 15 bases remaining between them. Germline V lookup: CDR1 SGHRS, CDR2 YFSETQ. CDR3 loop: CASSFLTGRSNTEAFF. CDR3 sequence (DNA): TGCGCCAGCAGCTTTTTGACAGGCCGTTCGAACACTGAAGCTTTCTTT.

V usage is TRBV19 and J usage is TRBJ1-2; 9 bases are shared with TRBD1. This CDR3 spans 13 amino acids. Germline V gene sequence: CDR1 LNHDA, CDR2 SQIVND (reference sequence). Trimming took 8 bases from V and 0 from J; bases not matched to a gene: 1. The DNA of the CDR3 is TGTGCCAGTGGGACAGGGCCTAACTATGGCTACACCTTC. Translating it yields CASGTGPNYGYTF.

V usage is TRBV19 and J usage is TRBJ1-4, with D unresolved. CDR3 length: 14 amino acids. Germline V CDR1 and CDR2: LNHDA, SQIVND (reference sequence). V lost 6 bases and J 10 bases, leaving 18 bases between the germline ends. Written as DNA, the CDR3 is TGTGCCAGTAGAGATCTTGGGGAAAAGGCAAAACTGTTTTTT. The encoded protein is CASRDLGEKAKLFF.

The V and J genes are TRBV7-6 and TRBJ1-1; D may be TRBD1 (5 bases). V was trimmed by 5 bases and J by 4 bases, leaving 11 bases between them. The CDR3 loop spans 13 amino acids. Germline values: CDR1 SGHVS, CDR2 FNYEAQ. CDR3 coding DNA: TGTGCCAGCAGCCCCCCGGGGGGCACTGAAGCTTTCTTT. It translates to CASSPPGGTEAFF.

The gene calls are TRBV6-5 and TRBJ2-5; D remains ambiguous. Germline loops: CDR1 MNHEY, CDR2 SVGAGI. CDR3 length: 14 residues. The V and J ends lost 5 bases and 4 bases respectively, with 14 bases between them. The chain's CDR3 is CASSPDWARETQYF. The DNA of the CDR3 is TGTGCCAGCAGTCCTGACTGGGCCCGAGAGACCCAGTACTTC.

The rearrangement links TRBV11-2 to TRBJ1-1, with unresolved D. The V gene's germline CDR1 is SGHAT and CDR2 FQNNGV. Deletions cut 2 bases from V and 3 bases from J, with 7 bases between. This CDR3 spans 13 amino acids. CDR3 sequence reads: CASSLREDTEAFF. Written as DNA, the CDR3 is TGTGCCAGCAGCTTACGGGAGGACACTGAAGCTTTCTTT.

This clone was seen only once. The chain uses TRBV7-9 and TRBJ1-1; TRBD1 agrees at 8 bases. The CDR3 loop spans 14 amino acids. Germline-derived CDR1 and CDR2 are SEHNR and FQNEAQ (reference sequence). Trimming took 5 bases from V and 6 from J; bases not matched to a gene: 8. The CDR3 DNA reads TGTGCCAGCAGCGGATTGGACAGGGCGGCTGAAGCTTTCTTT. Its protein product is CASSGLDRAAEAFF. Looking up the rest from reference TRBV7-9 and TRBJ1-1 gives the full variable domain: DTGVSQNPRHKITKRGQNVTFRCDPISEHNRLYWYRQTLGQGPEFLTYFQNEAQLEKSRLLSDRFSAERPKGSFSTLEIQRTEQGDSAMYLCASSGLDRAAEAFFGQGTRLTVV.

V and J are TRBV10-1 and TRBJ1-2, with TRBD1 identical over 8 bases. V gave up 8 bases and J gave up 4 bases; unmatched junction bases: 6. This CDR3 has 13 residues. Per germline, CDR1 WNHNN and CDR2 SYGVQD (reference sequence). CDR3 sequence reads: CASRTGRTYGYTF. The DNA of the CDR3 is TGCGCCAGCCGGACAGGGAGGACCTATGGCTACACCTTC.

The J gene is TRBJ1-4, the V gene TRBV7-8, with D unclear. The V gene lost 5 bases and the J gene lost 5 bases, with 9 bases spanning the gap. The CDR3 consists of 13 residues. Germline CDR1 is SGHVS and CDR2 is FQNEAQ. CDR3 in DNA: TGTGCCAGCAGCCCCTCCGGAAATGAAAAACTGTTTTTT. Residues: CASSPSGNEKLFF.

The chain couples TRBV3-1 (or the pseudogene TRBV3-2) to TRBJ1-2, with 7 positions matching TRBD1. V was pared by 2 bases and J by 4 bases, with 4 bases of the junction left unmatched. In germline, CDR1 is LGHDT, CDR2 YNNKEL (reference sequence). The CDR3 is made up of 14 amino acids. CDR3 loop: CASSQTQGVYGYTF. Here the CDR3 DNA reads TGTGCCAGCAGCCAAACCCAGGGGGTCTATGGCTACACCTTC.

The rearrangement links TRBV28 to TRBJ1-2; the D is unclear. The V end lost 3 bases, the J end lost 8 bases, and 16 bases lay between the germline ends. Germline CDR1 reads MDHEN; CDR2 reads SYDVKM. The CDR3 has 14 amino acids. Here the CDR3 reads CASSFRVRIGGYTF. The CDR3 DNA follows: TGTGCCAGCAGTTTCCGCGTCCGGATTGGAGGCTACACCTTC.

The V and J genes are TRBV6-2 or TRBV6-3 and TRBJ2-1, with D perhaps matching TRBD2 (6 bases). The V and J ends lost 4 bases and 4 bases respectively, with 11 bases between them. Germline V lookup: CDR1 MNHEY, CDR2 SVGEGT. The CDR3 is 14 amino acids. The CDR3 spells CASSSRGRYNEQFF. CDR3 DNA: TGTGCCAGCAGTTCGCGGGGCCGTTACAATGAGCAGTTCTTC.

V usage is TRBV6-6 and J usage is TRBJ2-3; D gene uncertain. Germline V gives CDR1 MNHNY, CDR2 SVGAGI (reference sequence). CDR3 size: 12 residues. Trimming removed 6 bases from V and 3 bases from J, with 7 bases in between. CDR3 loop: CASSPRTDTQYF. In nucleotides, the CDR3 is TGTGCCAGCAGCCCTCGGACAGATACGCAGTATTTT.

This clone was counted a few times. In DNA, the CDR3 is TGTGCCAGCTCACCGAGGACCATGGCGGCCTCAGATACGCAGTATTTT. Amino acids: CASSPRTMAASDTQYF. The rearrangement uses TRBV18 and TRBJ2-3; D ambiguous. Germline CDR1 is KGHSH and CDR2 is LQKENI. Between the trimmed V and J ends, which lost 3 bases and 4 bases, there was a span of 17 bases. The CDR3 spans 16 residues.

This CDR3 is CASTGQPYYGYTF. CDR3 sequence (DNA): TGTGCCAGCACCGGACAGCCCTACTATGGCTACACCTTC. The V call is TRBV28, the J call TRBJ1-2; D may be TRBD1 (6 bases). The length of the CDR3 is 13 residues. V gave up 7 bases and J gave up 3 bases, with 12 bases separating them. CDR1 is MDHEN, CDR2 SYDVKM, per germline.

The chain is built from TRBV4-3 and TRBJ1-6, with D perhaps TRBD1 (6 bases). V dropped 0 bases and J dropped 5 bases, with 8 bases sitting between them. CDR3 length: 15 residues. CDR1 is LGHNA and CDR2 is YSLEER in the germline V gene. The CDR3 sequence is CASSQETGNNSPLHF. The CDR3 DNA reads TGCGCCAGCAGCCAAGAGACAGGAAATAATTCACCCCTCCACTTT.

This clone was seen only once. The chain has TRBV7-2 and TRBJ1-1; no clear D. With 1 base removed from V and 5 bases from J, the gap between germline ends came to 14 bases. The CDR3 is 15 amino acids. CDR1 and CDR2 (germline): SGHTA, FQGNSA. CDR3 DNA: TGTGCCAGCAGCTTAGATTCCGGGAGAAGAACTGAAGCTTTCTTT. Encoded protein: CASSLDSGRRTEAFF.

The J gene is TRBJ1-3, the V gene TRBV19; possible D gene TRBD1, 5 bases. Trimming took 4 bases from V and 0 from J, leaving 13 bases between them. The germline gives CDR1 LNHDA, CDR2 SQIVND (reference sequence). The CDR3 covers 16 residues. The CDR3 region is CASSNYRSYSGNTIYF. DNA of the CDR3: TGTGCCAGTAGTAACTACAGGTCCTACTCTGGAAACACCATATATTTT. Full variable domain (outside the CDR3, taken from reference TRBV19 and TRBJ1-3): DGGITQSPKYLFRKEGQNVTLSCEQNLNHDAMYWYRQDPGQGLRLIYYSQIVNDFQKGDIAEGYSVSREKKESFPLTVTSAQKNPTAFYLCASSNYRSYSGNTIYFGEGSWLTVV.

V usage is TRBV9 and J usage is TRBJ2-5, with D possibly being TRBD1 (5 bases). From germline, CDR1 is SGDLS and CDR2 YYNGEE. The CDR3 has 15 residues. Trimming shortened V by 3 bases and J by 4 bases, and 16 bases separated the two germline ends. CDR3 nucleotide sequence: TGTGCCAGCAGCGCCGATGGGGCAGGGCGAGAGACCCAGTACTTC. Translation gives CASSADGAGRETQYF.

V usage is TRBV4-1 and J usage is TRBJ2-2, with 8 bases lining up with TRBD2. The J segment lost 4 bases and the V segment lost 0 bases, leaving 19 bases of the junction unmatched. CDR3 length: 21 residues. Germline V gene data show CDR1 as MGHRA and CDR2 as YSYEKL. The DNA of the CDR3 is TGCGCCAGCAGCCAAGAGCCCTTAGCGGGGACCTCCCGGGGTGGCACCGGGGAGCTGTTTTTT. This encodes CASSQEPLAGTSRGGTGELFF.

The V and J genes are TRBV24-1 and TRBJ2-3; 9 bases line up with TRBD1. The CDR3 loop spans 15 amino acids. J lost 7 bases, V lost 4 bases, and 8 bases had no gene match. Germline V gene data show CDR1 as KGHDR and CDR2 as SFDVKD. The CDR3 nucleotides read TGTGCCACCAGTGACGATACAGGGGGCAGGTATACGCAGTATTTT. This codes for CATSDDTGGRYTQYF.